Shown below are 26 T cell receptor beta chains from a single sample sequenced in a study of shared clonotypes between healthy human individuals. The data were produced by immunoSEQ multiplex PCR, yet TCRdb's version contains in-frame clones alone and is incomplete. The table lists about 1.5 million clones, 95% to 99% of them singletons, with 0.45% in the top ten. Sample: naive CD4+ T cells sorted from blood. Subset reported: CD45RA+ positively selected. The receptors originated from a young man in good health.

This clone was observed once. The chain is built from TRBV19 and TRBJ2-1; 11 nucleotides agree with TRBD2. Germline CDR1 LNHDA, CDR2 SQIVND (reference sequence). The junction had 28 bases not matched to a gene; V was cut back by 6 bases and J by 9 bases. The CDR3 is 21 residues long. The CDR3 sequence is CASSQRTTDTNIAGGPGEQFF. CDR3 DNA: TGTGCCAGTAGCCAACGGACGACTGACACAAATATAGCGGGAGGGCCAGGTGAGCAGTTCTTC.

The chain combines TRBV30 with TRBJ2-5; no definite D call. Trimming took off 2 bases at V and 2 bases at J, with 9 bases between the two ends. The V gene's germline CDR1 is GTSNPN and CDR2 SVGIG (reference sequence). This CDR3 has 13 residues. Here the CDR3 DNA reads TGTGCCTGGAGTTTTGGGGTTCAAGAGACCCAGTACTTC. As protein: CAWSFGVQETQYF.

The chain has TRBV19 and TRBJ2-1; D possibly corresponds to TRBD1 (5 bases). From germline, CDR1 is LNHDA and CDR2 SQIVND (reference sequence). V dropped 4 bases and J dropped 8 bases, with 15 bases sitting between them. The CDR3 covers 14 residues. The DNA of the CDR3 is TGTGCCAGTAGTACTCGTGACAGACGCGATGAGCAGTTCTTC. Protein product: CASSTRDRRDEQFF.

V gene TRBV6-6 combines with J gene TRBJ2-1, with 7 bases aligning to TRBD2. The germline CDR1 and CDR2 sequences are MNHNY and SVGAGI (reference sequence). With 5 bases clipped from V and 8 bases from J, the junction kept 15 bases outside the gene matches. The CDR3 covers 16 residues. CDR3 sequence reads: CASSPAAGGGVYEQFF. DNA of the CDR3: TGTGCCAGCAGTCCCGCCGCCGGGGGAGGGGTGTATGAGCAGTTCTTC.

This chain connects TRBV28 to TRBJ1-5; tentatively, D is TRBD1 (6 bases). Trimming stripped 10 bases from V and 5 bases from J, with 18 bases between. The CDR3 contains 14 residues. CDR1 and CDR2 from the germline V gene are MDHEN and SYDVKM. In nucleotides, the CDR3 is TGTGCCATCTCGACAGGCTTTGTTCATCAGCCCCAGCATTTT. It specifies CAISTGFVHQPQHF.

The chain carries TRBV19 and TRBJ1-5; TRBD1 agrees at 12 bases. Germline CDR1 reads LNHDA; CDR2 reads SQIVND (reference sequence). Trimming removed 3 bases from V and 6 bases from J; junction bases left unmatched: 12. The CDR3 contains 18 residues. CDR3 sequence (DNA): TGTGCCAGTAGTATCGACCCCGCCGGGACAGGGGGCGGTCAGCCCCAGCATTTT. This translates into CASSIDPAGTGGGQPQHF.

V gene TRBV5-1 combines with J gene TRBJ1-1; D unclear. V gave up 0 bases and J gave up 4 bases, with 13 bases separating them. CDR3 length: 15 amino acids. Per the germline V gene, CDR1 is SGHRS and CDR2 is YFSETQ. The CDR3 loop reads CASSLAGGALTEAFF. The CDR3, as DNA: TGCGCCAGCAGCTTGGCGGGCGGCGCACTCACTGAAGCTTTCTTT.

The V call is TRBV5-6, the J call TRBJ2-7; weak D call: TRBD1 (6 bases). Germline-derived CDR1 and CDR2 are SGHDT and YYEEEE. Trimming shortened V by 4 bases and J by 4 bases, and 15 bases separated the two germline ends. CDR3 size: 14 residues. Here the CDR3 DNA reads TGTGCCAGCAGCGTGGACAGAAAAGCTTACGAGCAGTACTTC. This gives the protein CASSVDRKAYEQYF.

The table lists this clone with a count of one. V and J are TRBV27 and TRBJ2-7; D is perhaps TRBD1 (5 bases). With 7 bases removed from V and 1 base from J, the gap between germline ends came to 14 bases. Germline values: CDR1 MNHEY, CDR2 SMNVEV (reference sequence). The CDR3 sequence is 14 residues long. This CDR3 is CASTRYQGSYEQYF. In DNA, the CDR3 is TGTGCCAGCACTCGCTACCAGGGTTCCTACGAGCAGTACTTC.

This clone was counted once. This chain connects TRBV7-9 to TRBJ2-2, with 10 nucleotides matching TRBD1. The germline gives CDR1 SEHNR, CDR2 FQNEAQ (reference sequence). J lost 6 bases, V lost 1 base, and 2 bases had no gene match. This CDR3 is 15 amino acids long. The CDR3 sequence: CASSLVGTGAGELFF. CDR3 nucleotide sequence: TGTGCCAGCAGCTTAGTCGGGACAGGGGCCGGGGAGCTGTTTTTT.

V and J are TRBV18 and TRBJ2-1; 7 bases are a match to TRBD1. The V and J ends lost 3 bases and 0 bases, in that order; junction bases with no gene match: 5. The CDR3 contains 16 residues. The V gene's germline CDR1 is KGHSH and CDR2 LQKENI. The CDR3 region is CASSPPDRVSYNEQFF. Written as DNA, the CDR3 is TGTGCCAGCTCACCGCCCGACAGGGTCTCCTACAATGAGCAGTTCTTC. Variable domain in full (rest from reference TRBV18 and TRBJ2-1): NAGVMQNPRHLVRRRGQEARLRCSPMKGHSHVYWYRQLPEEGLKFMVYLQKENIIDESGMPKERFSAEFPKEGPSILRIQQVVRGDSAAYFCASSPPDRVSYNEQFFGPGTRLTVL.

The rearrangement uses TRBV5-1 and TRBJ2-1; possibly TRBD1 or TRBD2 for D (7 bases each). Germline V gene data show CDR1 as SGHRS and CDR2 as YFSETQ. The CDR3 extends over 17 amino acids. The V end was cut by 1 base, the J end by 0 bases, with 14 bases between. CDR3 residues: CASSLMGGGASYNEQFF. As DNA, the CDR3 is TGCGCCAGCAGCTTGATGGGAGGGGGCGCCTCCTACAATGAGCAGTTCTTC.

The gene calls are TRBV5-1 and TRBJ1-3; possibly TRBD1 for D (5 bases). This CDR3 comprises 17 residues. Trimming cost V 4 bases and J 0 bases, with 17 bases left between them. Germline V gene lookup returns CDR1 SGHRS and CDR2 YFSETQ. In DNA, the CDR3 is TGCGCCAGCAGCGCAGGCCGGGCAGGGACCTCTGGAAACACCATATATTTT. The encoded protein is CASSAGRAGTSGNTIYF.

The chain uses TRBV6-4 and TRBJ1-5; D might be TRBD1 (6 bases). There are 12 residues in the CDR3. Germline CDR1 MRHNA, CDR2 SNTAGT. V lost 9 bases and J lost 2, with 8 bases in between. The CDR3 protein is CARRQGNQPQHF. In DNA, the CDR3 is TGTGCCAGACGACAGGGCAATCAGCCCCAGCATTTT.

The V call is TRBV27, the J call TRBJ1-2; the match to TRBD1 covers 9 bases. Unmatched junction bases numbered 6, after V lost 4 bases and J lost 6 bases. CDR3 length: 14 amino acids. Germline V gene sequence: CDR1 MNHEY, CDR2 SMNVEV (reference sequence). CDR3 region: CASSWGDRDDGYTF. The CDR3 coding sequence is TGTGCCAGCAGTTGGGGGGACAGGGATGATGGCTACACCTTC.

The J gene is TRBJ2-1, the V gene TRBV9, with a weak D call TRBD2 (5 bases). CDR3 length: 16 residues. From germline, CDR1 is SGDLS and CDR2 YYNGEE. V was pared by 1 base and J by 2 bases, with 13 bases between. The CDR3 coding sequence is TGTGCCAGCAGCGTATCGAGCGGAGCTCCCTACAATGAGCAGTTCTTC. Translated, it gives CASSVSSGAPYNEQFF.

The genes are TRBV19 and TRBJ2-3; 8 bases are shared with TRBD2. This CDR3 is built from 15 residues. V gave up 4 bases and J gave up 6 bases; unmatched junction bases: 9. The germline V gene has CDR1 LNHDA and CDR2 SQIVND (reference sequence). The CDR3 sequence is CASSTIAGSRDTQYF. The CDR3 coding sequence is TGTGCCAGTAGTACCATAGCGGGATCAAGGGATACGCAGTATTTT. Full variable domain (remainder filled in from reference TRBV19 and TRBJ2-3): DGGITQSPKYLFRKEGQNVTLSCEQNLNHDAMYWYRQDPGQGLRLIYYSQIVNDFQKGDIAEGYSVSREKKESFPLTVTSAQKNPTAFYLCASSTIAGSRDTQYFGPGTRLTVL.

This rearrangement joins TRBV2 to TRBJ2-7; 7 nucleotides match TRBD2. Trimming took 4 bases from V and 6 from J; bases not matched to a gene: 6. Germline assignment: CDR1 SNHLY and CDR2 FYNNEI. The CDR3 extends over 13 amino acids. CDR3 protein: CASSAQGRGEQYF. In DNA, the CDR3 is TGTGCCAGCAGTGCTCAAGGGAGGGGCGAGCAGTACTTC.

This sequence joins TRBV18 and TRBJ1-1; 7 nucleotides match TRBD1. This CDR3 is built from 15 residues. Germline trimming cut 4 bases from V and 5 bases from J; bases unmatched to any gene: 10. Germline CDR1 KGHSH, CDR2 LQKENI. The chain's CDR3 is CASSLYEGAWTEAFF. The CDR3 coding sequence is TGTGCCAGCTCACTTTATGAGGGGGCATGGACTGAAGCTTTCTTT.

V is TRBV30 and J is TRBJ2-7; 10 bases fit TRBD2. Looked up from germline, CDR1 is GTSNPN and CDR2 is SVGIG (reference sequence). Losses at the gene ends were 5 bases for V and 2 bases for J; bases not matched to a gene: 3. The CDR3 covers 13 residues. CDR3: CAWGSGRAYEQYF. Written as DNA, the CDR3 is TGTGCCTGGGGGAGCGGGAGGGCCTACGAGCAGTACTTC.

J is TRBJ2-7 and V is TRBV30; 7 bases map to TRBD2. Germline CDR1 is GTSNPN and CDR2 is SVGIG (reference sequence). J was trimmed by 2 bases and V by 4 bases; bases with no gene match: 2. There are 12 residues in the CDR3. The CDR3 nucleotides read TGTGCCTGGACTACTAGCGCCTACGAGCAGTACTTC. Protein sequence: CAWTTSAYEQYF.

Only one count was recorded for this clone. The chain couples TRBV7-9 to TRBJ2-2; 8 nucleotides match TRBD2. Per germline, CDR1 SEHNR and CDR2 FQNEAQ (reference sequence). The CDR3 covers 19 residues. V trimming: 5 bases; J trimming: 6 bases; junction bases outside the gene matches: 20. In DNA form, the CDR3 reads TGTGCCAGCAGCATCGGGTCGGCTAGCGGGCACAAGGATGCCGGGGAGCTGTTTTTT. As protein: CASSIGSASGHKDAGELFF.

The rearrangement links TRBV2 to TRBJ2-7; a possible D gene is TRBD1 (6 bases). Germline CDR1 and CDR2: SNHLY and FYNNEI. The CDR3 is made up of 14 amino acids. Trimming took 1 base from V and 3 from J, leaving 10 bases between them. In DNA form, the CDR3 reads TGTGCCAGCAGTGAAGGAAGGGGGTTCTACGAGCAGTACTTC. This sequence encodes CASSEGRGFYEQYF.

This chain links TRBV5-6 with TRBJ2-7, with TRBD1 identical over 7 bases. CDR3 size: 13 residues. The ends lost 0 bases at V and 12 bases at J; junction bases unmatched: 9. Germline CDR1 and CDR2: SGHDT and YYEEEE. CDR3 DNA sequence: TGTGCCAGCAGCTTGGGGGACAGCCGCGATACGTACTTC. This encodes CASSLGDSRDTYF. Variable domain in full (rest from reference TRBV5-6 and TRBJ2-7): DAGVTQSPTHLIKTRGQQVTLRCSPKSGHDTVSWYQQALGQGPQFIFQYYEEEERQRGNFPDRFSGHQFPNYSSELNVNALLLGDSALYLCASSLGDSRDTYFGPGTRLTVT.

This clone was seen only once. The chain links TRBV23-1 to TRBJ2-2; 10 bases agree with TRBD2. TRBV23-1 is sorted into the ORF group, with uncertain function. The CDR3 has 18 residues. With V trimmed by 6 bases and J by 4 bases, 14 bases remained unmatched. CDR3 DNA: TGCGCCAGCAGCCATAAAAGCGGGAGGGCCTATGGCACCGGGGAGCTGTTTTTT. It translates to CASSHKSGRAYGTGELFF.

The CDR3 bases are TGTGCCAGCACCCGCCTCCGGCAGAGCTCCTACGAGCAGTACTTC. Translating gives CASTRLRQSSYEQYF. This chain links TRBV28 with TRBJ2-7; D not resolved. Trimming took off 7 bases at V and 0 bases at J, with 16 bases between the two ends. This CDR3 comprises 15 residues. Germline V gene data show CDR1 as MDHEN and CDR2 as SYDVKM.